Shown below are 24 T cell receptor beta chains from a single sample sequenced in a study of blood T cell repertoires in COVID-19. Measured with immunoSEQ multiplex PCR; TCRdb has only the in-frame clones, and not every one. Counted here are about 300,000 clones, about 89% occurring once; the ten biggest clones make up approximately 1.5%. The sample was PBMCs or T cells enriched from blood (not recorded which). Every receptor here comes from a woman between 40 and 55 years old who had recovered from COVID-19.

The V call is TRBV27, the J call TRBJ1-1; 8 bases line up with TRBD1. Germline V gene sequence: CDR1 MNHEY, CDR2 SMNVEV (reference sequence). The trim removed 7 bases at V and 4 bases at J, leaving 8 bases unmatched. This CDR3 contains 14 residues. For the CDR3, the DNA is TGTGCCAGCACCCCTAGGACAGGGTCCACTGAAGCTTTCTTT. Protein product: CASTPRTGSTEAFF.

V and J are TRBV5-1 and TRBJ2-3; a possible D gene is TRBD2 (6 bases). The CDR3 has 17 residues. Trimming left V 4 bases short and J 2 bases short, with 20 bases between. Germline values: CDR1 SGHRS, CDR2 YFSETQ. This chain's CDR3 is CASSPQAPGLTTDTQYF. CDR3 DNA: TGCGCCAGCAGCCCCCAAGCTCCGGGACTTACCACAGATACGCAGTATTTT.

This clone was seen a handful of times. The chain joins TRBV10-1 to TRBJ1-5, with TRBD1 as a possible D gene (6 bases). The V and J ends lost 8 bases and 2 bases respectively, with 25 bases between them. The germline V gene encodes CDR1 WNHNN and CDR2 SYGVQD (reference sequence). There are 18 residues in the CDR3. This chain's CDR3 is CASSIRDKNRGCNQPQHF. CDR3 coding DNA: TGCGCCAGCTCAATCCGGGACAAAAACCGAGGATGCAATCAGCCCCAGCATTTT.

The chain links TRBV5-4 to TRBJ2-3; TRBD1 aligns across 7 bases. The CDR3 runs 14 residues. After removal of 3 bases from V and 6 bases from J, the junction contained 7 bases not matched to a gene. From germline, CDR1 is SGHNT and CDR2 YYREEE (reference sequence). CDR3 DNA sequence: TGTGCCAGCAGCTCAGGACAGGACAGGGATACGCAGTATTTT. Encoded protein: CASSSGQDRDTQYF. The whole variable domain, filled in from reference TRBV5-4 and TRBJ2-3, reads ETGVTQSPTHLIKTRGQQVTLRCSSQSGHNTVSWYQQALGQGPQFIFQYYREEENGRGNFPPRFSGLQFPNYSSELNVNALELDDSALYLCASSSGQDRDTQYFGPGTRLTVL.

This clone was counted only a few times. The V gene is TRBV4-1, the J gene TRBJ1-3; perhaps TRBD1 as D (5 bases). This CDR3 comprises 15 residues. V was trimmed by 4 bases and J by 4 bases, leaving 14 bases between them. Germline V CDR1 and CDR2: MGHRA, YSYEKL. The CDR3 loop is CASSLLRESGNTIYF. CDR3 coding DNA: TGCGCCAGCAGCCTACTCAGGGAATCAGGAAACACCATATATTTT.

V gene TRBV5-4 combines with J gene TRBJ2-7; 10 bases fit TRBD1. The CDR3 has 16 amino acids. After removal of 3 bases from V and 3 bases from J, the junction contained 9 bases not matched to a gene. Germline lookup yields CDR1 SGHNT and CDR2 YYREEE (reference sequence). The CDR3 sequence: CASSSLGDRGLYEQYF. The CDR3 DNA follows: TGTGCCAGCAGCTCCTTGGGGGACAGGGGACTCTACGAGCAGTACTTC.

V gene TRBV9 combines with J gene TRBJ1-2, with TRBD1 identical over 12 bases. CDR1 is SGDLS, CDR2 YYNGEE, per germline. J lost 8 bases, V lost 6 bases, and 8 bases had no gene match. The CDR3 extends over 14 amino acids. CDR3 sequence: CASTRGQGAGGYTF. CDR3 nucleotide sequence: TGTGCCAGCACTCGGGGACAGGGGGCAGGCGGCTACACCTTC.

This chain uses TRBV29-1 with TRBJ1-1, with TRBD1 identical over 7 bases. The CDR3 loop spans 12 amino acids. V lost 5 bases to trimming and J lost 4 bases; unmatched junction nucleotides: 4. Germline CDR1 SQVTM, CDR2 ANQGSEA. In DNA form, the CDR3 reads TGCAGCGTTAGATCAGGGGGCACTGAAGCTTTCTTT. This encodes CSVRSGGTEAFF.

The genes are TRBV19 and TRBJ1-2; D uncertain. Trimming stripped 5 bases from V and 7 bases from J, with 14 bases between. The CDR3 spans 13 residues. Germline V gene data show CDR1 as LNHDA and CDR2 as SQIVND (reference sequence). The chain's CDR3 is CASSPAATTGYTF. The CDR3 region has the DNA TGTGCCAGTAGTCCCGCCGCGACTACTGGCTACACCTTC.

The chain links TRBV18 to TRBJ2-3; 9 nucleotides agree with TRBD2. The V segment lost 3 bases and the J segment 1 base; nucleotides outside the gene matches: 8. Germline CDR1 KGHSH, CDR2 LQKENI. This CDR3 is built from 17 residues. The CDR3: CASSPGMTSGGTDTQYF. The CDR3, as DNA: TGTGCCAGCTCACCTGGAATGACTAGCGGTGGCACAGATACGCAGTATTTT.

The CDR3 nucleotides read TGTGCCAGCAGTTTCCCCGGGACAGCACACACTGAAGCTTTCTTT. Translation gives CASSFPGTAHTEAFF. This sequence joins TRBV28 and TRBJ1-1; 7 nucleotides line up with TRBD1. CDR3 length: 15 amino acids. The J segment lost 3 bases and the V segment lost 3 bases, leaving 7 bases of the junction unmatched. Germline values: CDR1 MDHEN, CDR2 SYDVKM.

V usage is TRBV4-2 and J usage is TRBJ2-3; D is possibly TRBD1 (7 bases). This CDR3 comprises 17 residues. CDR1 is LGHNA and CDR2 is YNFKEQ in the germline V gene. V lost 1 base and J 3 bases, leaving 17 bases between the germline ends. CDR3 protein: CASSQVGGGAGTDTQYF. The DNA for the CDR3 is TGTGCCAGCAGCCAAGTAGGGGGCGGGGCGGGGACAGATACGCAGTATTTT.

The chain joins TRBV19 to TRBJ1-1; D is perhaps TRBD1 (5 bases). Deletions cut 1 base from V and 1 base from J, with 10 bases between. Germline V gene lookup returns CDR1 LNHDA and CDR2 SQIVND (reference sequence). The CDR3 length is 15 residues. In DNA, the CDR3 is TGTGCCAGTAGTATAGGGCCGGGGGAGAACACTGAAGCTTTCTTT. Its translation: CASSIGPGENTEAFF.

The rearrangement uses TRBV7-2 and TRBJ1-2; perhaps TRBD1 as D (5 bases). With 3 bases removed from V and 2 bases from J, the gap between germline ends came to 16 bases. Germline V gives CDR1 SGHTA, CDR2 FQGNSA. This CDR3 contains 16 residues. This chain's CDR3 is CASSFPPGRGNYGYTF. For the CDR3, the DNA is TGTGCCAGCAGCTTCCCCCCGGGACGGGGGAACTATGGCTACACCTTC.

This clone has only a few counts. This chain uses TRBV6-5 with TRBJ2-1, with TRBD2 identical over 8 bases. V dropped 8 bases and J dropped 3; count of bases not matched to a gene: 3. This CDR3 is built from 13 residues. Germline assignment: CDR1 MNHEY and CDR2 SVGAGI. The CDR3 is CASGLAGYNEQFF. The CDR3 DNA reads TGTGCCAGCGGGCTAGCGGGCTACAATGAGCAGTTCTTC.

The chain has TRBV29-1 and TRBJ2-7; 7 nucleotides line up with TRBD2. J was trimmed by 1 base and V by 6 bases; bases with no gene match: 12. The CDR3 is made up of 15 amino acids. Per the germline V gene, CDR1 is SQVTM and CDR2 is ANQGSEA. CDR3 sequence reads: CSVAEGPGGSYEQYF. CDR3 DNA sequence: TGCAGCGTGGCAGAAGGGCCGGGGGGATCCTACGAGCAGTACTTC.

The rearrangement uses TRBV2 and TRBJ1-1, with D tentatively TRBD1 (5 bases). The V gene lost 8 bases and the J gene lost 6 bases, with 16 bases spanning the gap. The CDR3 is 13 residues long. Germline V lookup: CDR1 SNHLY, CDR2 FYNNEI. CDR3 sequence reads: CASGAPSTAEAFF. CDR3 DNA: TGTGCCAGCGGGGCACCAAGTACCGCTGAAGCTTTCTTT.

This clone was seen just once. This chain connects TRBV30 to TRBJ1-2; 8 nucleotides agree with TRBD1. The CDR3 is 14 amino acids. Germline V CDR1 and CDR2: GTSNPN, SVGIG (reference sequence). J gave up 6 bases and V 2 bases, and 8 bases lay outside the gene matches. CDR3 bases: TGTGCCTGGAGTCTGCAGGGGGCATGGGATGGCTACACCTTC. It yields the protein CAWSLQGAWDGYTF.

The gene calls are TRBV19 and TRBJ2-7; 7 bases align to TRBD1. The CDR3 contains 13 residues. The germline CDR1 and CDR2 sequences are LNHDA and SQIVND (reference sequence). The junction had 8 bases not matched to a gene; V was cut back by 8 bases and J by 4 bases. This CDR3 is CASSPTGKYEQYF. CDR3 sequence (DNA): TGTGCCAGTTCACCGACAGGGAAGTACGAGCAGTACTTC.

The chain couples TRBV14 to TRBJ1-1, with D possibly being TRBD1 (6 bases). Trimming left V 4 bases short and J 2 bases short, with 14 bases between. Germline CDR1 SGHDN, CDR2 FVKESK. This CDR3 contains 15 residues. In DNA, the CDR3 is TGTGCCAGCAGCCCTCCCGGGACATTCAACACTGAAGCTTTCTTT. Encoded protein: CASSPPGTFNTEAFF.

The CDR3 sequence is CASSWGGGGTNYEQYF. In DNA, the CDR3 is TGTGCCAGCAGCTGGGGAGGGGGAGGGACAAACTACGAGCAGTACTTC. This rearrangement joins TRBV5-4 to TRBJ2-7; weak D call: TRBD2 (7 bases). Between the trimmed V and J ends, which lost 3 bases and 3 bases, there was a span of 19 bases. The CDR3 extends over 16 amino acids. The germline gives CDR1 SGHNT, CDR2 YYREEE (reference sequence). The full variable domain, its missing parts supplied by reference TRBV5-4 and TRBJ2-7, is ETGVTQSPTHLIKTRGQQVTLRCSSQSGHNTVSWYQQALGQGPQFIFQYYREEENGRGNFPPRFSGLQFPNYSSELNVNALELDDSALYLCASSWGGGGTNYEQYFGPGTRLTVT.

CDR3: CASSRDTGSNSPLHF. The CDR3 nucleotides read TGTGCCAGCAGTAGGGACACAGGGAGTAATTCACCCCTCCACTTT. This chain connects TRBV4-2 to TRBJ1-6; D possibly corresponds to TRBD1 (6 bases). Germline CDR1 reads LGHNA; CDR2 reads YNFKEQ. V shed 6 bases and J shed 6 bases, with 15 bases lying between them. The CDR3 runs to 15 residues.

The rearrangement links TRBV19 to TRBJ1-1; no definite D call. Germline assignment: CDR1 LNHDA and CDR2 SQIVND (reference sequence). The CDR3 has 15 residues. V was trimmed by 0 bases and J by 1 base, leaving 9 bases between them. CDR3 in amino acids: CASSIDLGGNTEAFF. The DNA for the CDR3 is TGTGCCAGTAGTATAGATCTCGGCGGGAACACTGAAGCTTTCTTT.

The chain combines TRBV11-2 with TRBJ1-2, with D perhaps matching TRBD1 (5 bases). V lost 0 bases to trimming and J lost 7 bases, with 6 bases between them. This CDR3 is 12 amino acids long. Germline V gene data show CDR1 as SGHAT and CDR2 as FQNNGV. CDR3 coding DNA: TGTGCCAGCAGCTTAGAGCAGGGTGGCTACACCTTC. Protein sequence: CASSLEQGGYTF.